These T cell receptor beta chains were read from a single sample in a study of T cell changes during pregnancy in multiple sclerosis. Clones were read by immunoSEQ multiplex PCR, and TCRdb kept only the in-frame ones, dropping some. The sample consists of about 72,000 clones, 90% to 95% of them appearing once. The sample was peripheral blood, taken in the first trimester of pregnancy. Every receptor here comes from a female donor in good health, enrolled as a control in a pregnancy study. Both conserved end residues are part of each CDR3. D genes are given only for firm matches. The size entry is marked missing in some rows and otherwise reads once, few, many or a size class.

V,size,D,J,DNA,CDR3
TRBV4-1,-,-,TRBJ1-1,TGCGCCAGCAGCCAGGTCAGGGGCACTGAAGCTTTCTTT,CASSQVRGTEAFF
TRBV5-1,few,-,TRBJ1-2,TGCGCCAGCAGCTTGGAGAGAGCTAACTATGGCTACACCTTC,CASSLERANYGYTF
TRBV6-5,-,-,TRBJ2-7,TGTGCCAGCAGTACCAGACAGGTCACCTACGAGCAGTACTTC,CASSTRQVTYEQYF
TRBV28,-,TRBD2,TRBJ2-1,TGTGCCAGCAGGGGCCTAGCGGGAGGGTCGTTCTTC,CASRGLAGGSFF
TRBV5-5,once,-,TRBJ2-7,TGTGCCAGCAGCTTGGAGGTGGGGAGTTACTACGAGCAGTACTTC,CASSLEVGSYYEQYF
TRBV5-6,-,-,TRBJ1-1,TGTGCCAGCACCTTGGGAGCCTCTTTAGAAGCTTTCTTT,CASTLGASLEAFF
TRBV4-1,-,-,TRBJ2-2,TGCGCCAGCAGCCCATGGGGCTACCCGAACACCGGGGAGCTGTTTTTT,CASSPWGYPNTGELFF
TRBV5-1,once,TRBD2,TRBJ2-2,TGCGCCAGCAGCTTGTTAGCGATCAGGGCGGGAGCCGGGGAGCTGTTTTTT,CASSLLAIRAGAGELFF
TRBV28,-,TRBD1,TRBJ2-7,TGTGCCAGCAGTTTAGGGACAGCGGCCTACGAGCAGTACTTC,CASSLGTAAYEQYF
TRBV5-1,once,-,TRBJ2-6,TGCGCCAGCAGCTTGGACCCCCGCGCCTCCTCTGGGGCCAACGTCCTGACTTTC,CASSLDPRASSGANVLTF
TRBV28,-,TRBD2,TRBJ2-1,TGTGCCAGCAGTTCCTCGACTAGCGGGAGCAATGAGCAGTTCTTC,CASSSSTSGSNEQFF
TRBV28,-,-,TRBJ1-2,TGTGCCAGCAGTGAATACAGGGACTATTTAAGTGGCTACACCTTC,CASSEYRDYLSGYTF
TRBV7-2,-,-,TRBJ2-7,TGTGCCAGCAGCTTGCGTTTGGCAGGAGAGCAGTACTTC,CASSLRLAGEQYF
TRBV14,-,-,TRBJ2-3,TGTGCCAGCAGCCAAGAGACGGGAGTCACAGATACGCAGTATTTT,CASSQETGVTDTQYF
TRBV2,-,TRBD1,TRBJ1-1,TGTGCCAGCATGGTCGACCGACAGGGAAACACTGAAGCTTTCTTT,CASMVDRQGNTEAFF
TRBV6-6,-,TRBD1,TRBJ2-7,TGTGCCAGCGACAGGGGGGACTACGAGCAGTACTTC,CASDRGDYEQYF
TRBV5-1,-,-,TRBJ1-6,TGCGCCAGCAGCTTGAATGGTCAGGGTCAGCACTCACCCCTCCACTTT,CASSLNGQGQHSPLHF
TRBV5-1,-,-,TRBJ1-3,TGCGCCAGCAGCTTGGCACCAGGAGGCTCTGGAAACACCATATATTTT,CASSLAPGGSGNTIYF
TRBV15,-,TRBD1,TRBJ2-2,TGTGCCACCAGCAGAGAAGGGACAGCGAACACCGGGGAGCTGTTTTTT,CATSREGTANTGELFF
TRBV5-5,-,-,TRBJ2-7,TGTGCCAGCAGCCCTCAAGTTGGCAACTACGAGCAGTACTTC,CASSPQVGNYEQYF
TRBV1,-,-,TRBJ2-7,TGCACCAGCCAATCCCCTAGCGGGCCTTCCTACGAGCAGTACTTC,CTSQSPSGPSYEQYF
TRBV7-9,-,-,TRBJ2-7,TGTGCCAGCAGCCCCTCGCCCGAGAGCTCCTACGAGCAGTACTTC,CASSPSPESSYEQYF
TRBV7-8,-,-,TRBJ2-1,TGTGCCAGCAGCGAGGGTCAGGGGTATATGTATGAGCAGTTCTTC,CASSEGQGYMYEQFF
TRBV11-2,-,TRBD2,TRBJ2-7,TGTGCCAGCAGCTCCGGACTAGCGGGAGGATCCTACGAGCAGTACTTC,CASSSGLAGGSYEQYF
TRBV4-1,once,-,TRBJ2-7,TGCGCCAGCAGCCAAGGCAGGGATCTGTACGAGCAGTACTTC,CASSQGRDLYEQYF
TRBV19,-,TRBD1,TRBJ2-3,TGTGCCAGTAGTTCTCGGGACAGGGTCGCAGATACGCAGTATTTT,CASSSRDRVADTQYF
TRBV2,once,TRBD1,TRBJ2-2,TGTGCCAGCATGAACAGGGGATCCGGGGAGCTGTTTTTT,CASMNRGSGELFF
TRBV4-2,-,-,TRBJ1-1,TGTGCCAGCAGCCAAGATAGTGAGGGCATGAACACTGAAGCTTTCTTT,CASSQDSEGMNTEAFF
TRBV19,-,-,TRBJ1-4,TGTGCCAGTAGTAACCACAGGGAAGGAACGACTAATGAAAAACTGTTTTTT,CASSNHREGTTNEKLFF
TRBV7-9,-,-,TRBJ2-7,TGTGCCAGCAGCCGGCCGGGACAACTTCTTGACGAGCAGTACTTC,CASSRPGQLLDEQYF
TRBV6-6,-,TRBD1,TRBJ1-3,TGTGCCAGCAGTGCCGGACAGGTCTCTGGAAACACCATATATTTT,CASSAGQVSGNTIYF
TRBV28,-,TRBD1,TRBJ2-7,TGTGCCAGCAGTCTCGCAAGGGACAGGGCGGGCTACTACGAGCAGTACTTC,CASSLARDRAGYYEQYF
TRBV6-5,-,TRBD2,TRBJ2-1,TGTGCCAGCAGTCCTCTAGCGGGAGCCTACAATGAGCAGTTCTTC,CASSPLAGAYNEQFF
TRBV6-4,-,TRBD2,TRBJ2-3,TGTGCCAGCAGTCCATGGACTAGGGCGGATTCAGATACGCAGTATTTT,CASSPWTRADSDTQYF
TRBV7-8,-,TRBD2,TRBJ2-2,TGTGCCAGCAGCTTAGCGCGTACGGGAGGTCCTACCGGGGAGCTGTTTTTT,CASSLARTGGPTGELFF
TRBV28,-,TRBD1,TRBJ1-2,TGTGCCAGCAGTTCCCCCGGGACAGGGGGACCTAACTATGGCTACACCTTC,CASSSPGTGGPNYGYTF
TRBV19,-,TRBD1,TRBJ1-3,TGTGCCAGTAGTGATACAGGGGGCGTCCGAAACACCATATATTTT,CASSDTGGVRNTIYF
TRBV9,-,TRBD2,TRBJ2-5,TGTGCCAGCAGCGCGGGGGGACTATCGGAGACCCAGTACTTC,CASSAGGLSETQYF
TRBV6-1,-,-,TRBJ2-3,TGTGCCAGCAGCTACTCAGATACGCAGTATTTT,CASSYSDTQYF
TRBV6-1,-,-,TRBJ2-7,TGTGCCAGCAATAGCAGGGGGGTTTTTTACGAGCAGTACTTC,CASNSRGVFYEQYF
TRBV21-1,-,-,TRBJ2-7,TGTGCCAGCAGCAGACAGCGGGTTGATTACGAGCAGTACTTC,CASSRQRVDYEQYF
TRBV6-1,-,-,TRBJ2-3,TGTGCCAGCAGTCCTAGTAGTCCCACAGATACGCAGTATTTT,CASSPSSPTDTQYF
TRBV19,few,TRBD1,TRBJ2-7,TGTGCCAGTAGCCGACAGGGACAAGGGACCGAGCAGTACTTC,CASSRQGQGTEQYF